The T cell receptor beta chain under discussion was sequenced for a study of human T cells and chemical hapten exposure. About the research overall: Affected patients, primarily female, had alopecia areata, totalis or universalis. Per-sample variation in TCR yield stemmed mainly from small pooled library volume differences. Study-level points and caveats: Relative to control repertoires, expanded TCRs gave rise to significantly more large CDR3 similarity clusters.

This clonotype was found many times. Its specificity is unknown. The time point is: patch test 1, 2 weeks after DPC sensitization. The treatment here: therapeutic diphenylcyclopropenone sensitization with weekly scalp DPC. Germline CDR1 reads LNHNV; CDR2 reads YYDKDF (reference sequence). V shed 0 bases and J shed 7 bases, with 13 bases lying between them. CDR3 size: 15 residues. One entry per CDR3 protein, called by TCRdb with MiXCR from the RACE reads. The data hold 300,000 to 400,000 distinct CDR3 sequences, with approximately 6.3% observed a single time. The TCR comes from a young woman with alopecia areata. Some clones in this sample may be carry-over from other donors' samples. Source: whole blood, taken in connection with sensitization to the hapten diphenylcyclopropenone (DPC). This chain connects TRBV15 to TRBJ1-5; D possibly corresponds to TRBD1 (6 bases). In DNA form, the CDR3 reads TGTGCCACCAGCAGAGATATGGCAGGGACACAGCCCCAGCATTTT. It is translated as CATSRDMAGTQPQHF.